A single sample gave rise to the 6 T cell receptor beta chains below, sequenced in a study of PD-L1 blockade in urothelial cancer. Only in-frame clones appear in the TCRdb table, and some are missing; sequencing was by immunoSEQ multiplex PCR. The table lists more than 60,000 clones, about nine tenths of them singletons, with around 10% in the top ten. Time point: peripheral blood 6 weeks after treatment start. The input for sequencing was PBMCs, taken around atezolizumab (anti-PD-L1) treatment. Source of these receptors: a man between 60 and 75 years old with urothelial cancer.

This clone has only a few counts. This chain links TRBV6-1 with TRBJ2-2; no reliable D call. The CDR3 spans 12 residues. Looked up from germline, CDR1 is MNHNS and CDR2 is SASEGT. V was pared by 3 bases and J by 5 bases, with 4 bases between. The CDR3 sequence: CASSDYTGELFF. The CDR3 DNA follows: TGTGCCAGCAGTGATTATACCGGGGAGCTGTTTTTT.

The chain couples TRBV5-1 to TRBJ1-4; TRBD1 matches 8 bases. The CDR3 runs 17 residues. Per germline, CDR1 SGHRS and CDR2 YFSETQ. V lost 0 bases and J lost 8; bases outside the gene matches: 12. The CDR3 region has the DNA TGCGCCAGCAGCTTGGTCCCTCGGACAGGGCGGGGGGAAAAACTGTTTTTT. As protein: CASSLVPRTGRGEKLFF.

The chain's CDR3 is CASSEAAQAPLGYTF. The CDR3 region has the DNA TGTGCCAGCAGTGAAGCGGCCCAGGCGCCTTTGGGCTACACCTTC. The chain carries TRBV2 and TRBJ1-2; D is ambiguous. This CDR3 region has 15 residues. Germline V gene lookup returns CDR1 SNHLY and CDR2 FYNNEI. Trimming took off 0 bases at V and 8 bases at J, with 16 bases between the two ends.

This chain connects TRBV25-1 to TRBJ1-5; the D gene is possibly TRBD1 (6 bases). The CDR3 is 15 residues long. Germline-derived CDR1 and CDR2 are MGHDK and SYGVNS. V lost 2 bases and J lost 7, with 15 bases in between. CDR3 sequence: CASSERGGLGQPQHF. CDR3 coding DNA: TGTGCCAGCAGTGAAAGGGGGGGCCTTGGACAGCCCCAGCATTTT.

V usage is TRBV6-1 and J usage is TRBJ2-1; 12 bases are shared with TRBD2. Per the germline V gene, CDR1 is MNHNS and CDR2 is SASEGT. The CDR3 extends over 13 amino acids. Losses at the gene ends were 6 bases for V and 7 bases for J; bases not matched to a gene: 1. Written as DNA, the CDR3 is TGTGCCAGCAGAGGACTAGCGGGAAATGAGCAGTTCTTC. Amino acid sequence: CASRGLAGNEQFF.

This chain uses TRBV27 with TRBJ2-7; D unresolved. With 5 bases removed from V and 6 bases from J, the gap between germline ends came to 14 bases. Per germline, CDR1 MNHEY and CDR2 SMNVEV (reference sequence). The CDR3 spans 13 residues. CDR3 protein: CASSANYVREQYF. Here the CDR3 DNA reads TGTGCCAGCAGTGCTAATTATGTTCGCGAGCAGTACTTC.